A single sample is the source of the 7 T cell receptor beta chains below, sequenced in a study of blood T cell repertoires in COVID-19. TCRdb keeps only in-frame clones here, not all; method: immunoSEQ multiplex PCR. The sample gives some 60,000 clones, over 60% of which show up once; 15% to 25% is in the top ten. Sequencing was done on a sample of peripheral blood. The receptors come from a man aged 25-40 years with COVID-19, enrolled during active disease.

The V and J genes are TRBV28 and TRBJ2-7; D is undetermined. Deletions cut 10 bases from V and 4 bases from J, with 11 bases between. Per germline, CDR1 MDHEN and CDR2 SYDVKM. This CDR3 is 11 amino acids long. The CDR3 sequence is CATAQSYEQYF. The CDR3 DNA sequence: TGTGCCACCGCCCAGTCTTACGAGCAGTACTTC.

The rearrangement joins TRBV7-8 to TRBJ1-4; 7 bases agree with TRBD1. Looked up from germline, CDR1 is SGHVS and CDR2 is FQNEAQ. V shed 5 bases and J 5 bases; nucleotides not matched to a gene: 5. The CDR3 extends over 14 amino acids. The CDR3 spells CASSAGQINEKLFF. The CDR3 DNA reads as TGTGCCAGCAGCGCGGGACAGATCAATGAAAAACTGTTTTTT.

This chain uses TRBV5-5 with TRBJ2-1; 7 bases are shared with TRBD2. CDR3 length: 16 amino acids. After removal of 4 bases from V and 2 bases from J, the junction contained 9 bases not matched to a gene. Germline-derived CDR1 and CDR2 are SGHKS and YYEKEE (reference sequence). This CDR3 is CASSPRRESPYNEQFF. In DNA form, the CDR3 reads TGTGCCAGCAGCCCCAGGCGGGAGAGTCCCTACAATGAGCAGTTCTTC.

A few counts support this clone. The CDR3 DNA sequence: TGTGCCAGCAGCCGCACAACAGGGGAGGCTTTCTTT. It encodes CASSRTTGEAFF. The chain joins TRBV3-1 (or the pseudogene TRBV3-2) to TRBJ1-1; TRBD1 matches at 7 bases. The CDR3 has 12 residues. Germline CDR1 is LGHDT and CDR2 is YNNKEL (reference sequence). The V and J ends lost 4 bases and 11 bases, in that order; junction bases with no gene match: 7.

This chain uses TRBV28 with TRBJ2-3; 7 positions agree with TRBD2. J gave up 1 base and V 6 bases, and 10 bases lay outside the gene matches. The CDR3 spans 16 residues. Germline assignment: CDR1 MDHEN and CDR2 SYDVKM. CDR3 DNA sequence: TGTGCCAGCAGCTCCCATAGACTAGCTGGCACAGATACGCAGTATTTT. Encoded protein: CASSSHRLAGTDTQYF.

This rearrangement joins TRBV4-2 to TRBJ2-2, with 8 nucleotides matching TRBD2. V trimming: 11 bases; J trimming: 5 bases; junction bases outside the gene matches: 10. The CDR3 extends over 14 amino acids. Germline values: CDR1 LGHNA, CDR2 YNFKEQ. The CDR3 protein is CAGRGGLETGELFF. CDR3 bases: TGTGCCGGACGGGGGGGCCTAGAAACCGGGGAGCTGTTTTTT.

This chain uses TRBV24-1 with TRBJ2-3; 8 bases map to TRBD1. The germline V gene has CDR1 KGHDR and CDR2 SFDVKD. This CDR3 region has 17 residues. V shed 1 base and J 0 bases; nucleotides not matched to a gene: 5. The CDR3 DNA reads TGTGCCACCAGTGATTTAAGGCAGGGGGCCAGCACAGATACGCAGTATTTT. The encoded protein is CATSDLRQGASTDTQYF.